The 30 T cell receptor beta chains listed next were all sequenced from one sample in a study of blood T cell repertoires in COVID-19. TCRdb's copy holds only in-frame clones and misses some; the assay was immunoSEQ multiplex PCR. This repertoire shows approximately 280,000 clones, around 86% found once; its top ten account for less than 2.5%. Sequenced material: peripheral blood. The receptors were gathered from a man between 50 and 59 years old with acute or convalescent COVID-19.

The rearrangement uses TRBV19 and TRBJ1-1; 7 nucleotides match TRBD1. Germline lookup yields CDR1 LNHDA and CDR2 SQIVND (reference sequence). V shed 4 bases and J 1 base; nucleotides not matched to a gene: 3. The CDR3 loop spans 14 amino acids. The CDR3 region is CASSRQGQNTEAFF. As DNA, the CDR3 is TGTGCCAGTAGTAGACAGGGACAGAACACTGAAGCTTTCTTT. Full variable domain (missing parts from reference TRBV19 and TRBJ1-1): DGGITQSPKYLFRKEGQNVTLSCEQNLNHDAMYWYRQDPGQGLRLIYYSQIVNDFQKGDIAEGYSVSREKKESFPLTVTSAQKNPTAFYLCASSRQGQNTEAFFGQGTRLTVV.

The chain joins TRBV7-9 to TRBJ2-3, with 7 bases fitting TRBD2. Germline V gene lookup returns CDR1 SEHNR and CDR2 FQNEAQ (reference sequence). J lost 2 bases, V lost 1 base, and 12 bases had no gene match. CDR3 length equals 18 residues. The CDR3 nucleotides read TGTGCCAGCAGCTTAGGGGGAGGGCAGGTCAAATCCACAGATACGCAGTATTTT. Its protein is CASSLGGGQVKSTDTQYF.

The chain is built from TRBV2 and TRBJ2-3; 13 bases are shared with TRBD2. Germline V gives CDR1 SNHLY, CDR2 FYNNEI. The CDR3 length is 17 residues. Losses at the gene ends were 6 bases for V and 2 bases for J; bases not matched to a gene: 8. DNA for the CDR3: TGTGCCAGCAGCCAGGGACTAGCGGGGCCCGCCACAGATACGCAGTATTTT. This sequence encodes CASSQGLAGPATDTQYF.

The chain uses TRBV30 and TRBJ2-1, with 8 bases matching TRBD2. Per the germline V gene, CDR1 is GTSNPN and CDR2 is SVGIG (reference sequence). V shed 4 bases and J 9 bases; nucleotides not matched to a gene: 5. This CDR3 is built from 12 residues. CDR3 DNA sequence: TGTGCCTGGACAGCGGGGGCAGGTGAGCAGTTCTTC. Translating gives CAWTAGAGEQFF. Complete variable domain (other parts from reference TRBV30 and TRBJ2-1): SQTIHQWPATLVQPVGSPLSLECTVEGTSNPNLYWYRQAAGRGLQLLFYSVGIGQISSEVPQNLSASRPQDRQFILSSKKLLLSDSGFYLCAWTAGAGEQFFGPGTRLTVL.

This chain connects TRBV3-1 (or the pseudogene TRBV3-2) to TRBJ1-2, with a tentative D call TRBD1 (5 bases). The CDR3 has 18 residues. V was pared by 1 base and J by 0 bases, with 18 bases between. Per the germline V gene, CDR1 is LGHDT and CDR2 is YNNKEL (reference sequence). The CDR3: CASSQGPGVQGTNYGYTF. The CDR3 DNA follows: TGTGCCAGCAGCCAAGGGCCGGGGGTTCAGGGAACTAACTATGGCTACACCTTC.

This chain uses TRBV6-5 with TRBJ2-7, with D possibly being TRBD1 (7 bases). This CDR3 region has 15 residues. V was shortened by 6 bases and J by 0 bases, with 15 bases between the two germline ends. Germline CDR1 and CDR2: MNHEY and SVGAGI. CDR3 nucleotide sequence: TGTGCCAGCAGGAGGGGGGACAGCAGCTCCTACGAGCAGTACTTC. Protein sequence: CASRRGDSSSYEQYF.

This clone was seen once. The chain employs TRBV18 and TRBJ1-1; D might be TRBD1 (5 bases). Germline CDR1 reads KGHSH; CDR2 reads LQKENI. V was clipped by 6 bases and J by 1 base, with 15 bases between them. The CDR3 has 15 residues. For the CDR3, the DNA is TGTGCCAGCTCGAATAGCGGGGGACCGAACACTGAAGCTTTCTTT. This codes for CASSNSGGPNTEAFF.

The chain links TRBV7-8 to TRBJ2-5; TRBD2 matches 7 bases. CDR1 SGHVS and CDR2 FQNEAQ come from the germline V gene. V lost 0 bases and J lost 4; bases outside the gene matches: 8. This CDR3 is 16 amino acids long. The CDR3 DNA is TGTGCCAGCAGCTTAGCGCGGCGGGGGTCCGGAGAGACCCAGTACTTC. Its translation is CASSLARRGSGETQYF.

The chain has TRBV19 and TRBJ1-2; 12 bases fit TRBD1. J gave up 8 bases and V 6 bases, and 4 bases lay outside the gene matches. Germline CDR1 and CDR2: LNHDA and SQIVND (reference sequence). CDR3 length: 13 residues. The CDR3 sequence is CASSRDRGPGYTF. In DNA form, the CDR3 reads TGTGCCAGTAGCCGGGACAGGGGGCCAGGCTACACCTTC.

V gene TRBV5-1 combines with J gene TRBJ1-1; D perhaps matches TRBD1 (5 bases). Trimming took 7 bases from V and 7 from J, leaving 17 bases between them. This CDR3 contains 13 residues. Looked up from germline, CDR1 is SGHRS and CDR2 is YFSETQ. As DNA, the CDR3 is TGCGCCAGCTGGGACGGGGGAAACCTTGAAGCTTTCTTT. It codes for CASWDGGNLEAFF.

The chain joins TRBV7-9 to TRBJ2-7; the D gene is possibly TRBD1 (6 bases). Trimming pared 5 bases from V and 7 bases from J, leaving 18 bases between. Germline V CDR1 and CDR2: SEHNR, FQNEAQ (reference sequence). The CDR3 totals 14 residues. The CDR3 DNA reads as TGTGCCAGCAGCCCTGGGGCCTTAGGGGGAGAGCAGTACTTC. As protein: CASSPGALGGEQYF.

The J gene is TRBJ2-1, the V gene TRBV5-1; 13 positions match TRBD2. V lost 2 bases and J lost 7; bases outside the gene matches: 12. CDR1 is SGHRS and CDR2 is YFSETQ in the germline V gene. This CDR3 spans 18 amino acids. The DNA of the CDR3 is TGCGCCAGCAGCTTAAATCCCTACGGGACTAGCGGGACGAATGAGCAGTTCTTC. Amino acid sequence: CASSLNPYGTSGTNEQFF.

The V call is TRBV14, the J call TRBJ1-2, with 7 bases lining up with TRBD1. The CDR3 runs 15 residues. V gave up 4 bases and J gave up 4 bases; unmatched junction bases: 9. Germline values: CDR1 SGHDN, CDR2 FVKESK. CDR3 DNA sequence: TGTGCCAGCAGCCCCCAAGCCGGGACAGTCTATGGCTACACCTTC. This encodes CASSPQAGTVYGYTF.

V usage is TRBV5-1 and J usage is TRBJ2-5, with a possible D match to TRBD1 (6 bases). The CDR3 length is 12 residues. Deletions cut 5 bases from V and 4 bases from J, with 9 bases between. The germline CDR1 and CDR2 sequences are SGHRS and YFSETQ. CDR3 protein: CASRDSTETQYF. The CDR3 DNA is TGCGCCAGCAGGGACAGCACAGAGACCCAGTACTTC.

The chain couples TRBV5-1 to TRBJ1-4; perhaps TRBD1 as D (6 bases). V was clipped by 1 base and J by 0 bases, with 10 bases between them. This CDR3 contains 16 residues. Per germline, CDR1 SGHRS and CDR2 YFSETQ. CDR3 sequence (DNA): TGCGCCAGCAGCTTGCAGGGGAGGGCAACTAATGAAAAACTGTTTTTT. Protein product: CASSLQGRATNEKLFF. The entire variable domain, with the rest obtained from reference TRBV5-1 and TRBJ1-4, is as follows: KAGVTQTPRYLIKTRGQQVTLSCSPISGHRSVSWYQQTPGQGLQFLFEYFSETQRNKGNFPGRFSGRQFSNSRSEMNVSTLELGDSALYLCASSLQGRATNEKLFFGSGTQLSVL.

CDR3 in amino acids: CASSLTGIGNTIYF. CDR3 nucleotide sequence: TGTGCCAGCAGCCTCACAGGGATCGGAAACACCATATATTTT. V gene TRBV6-6 combines with J gene TRBJ1-3; perhaps TRBD1 as D (6 bases). Germline assignment: CDR1 MNHNY and CDR2 SVGAGI (reference sequence). The CDR3 contains 14 residues. V lost 6 bases, J lost 4 bases, and 13 bases lay in between.

The V gene is TRBV5-1, the J gene TRBJ1-2, with 7 bases that match TRBD1. V gave up 3 bases and J gave up 6 bases; unmatched junction bases: 11. The CDR3 covers 15 residues. In germline, CDR1 is SGHRS, CDR2 YFSETQ. Here the CDR3 reads CASSSTFDRENGYTF. The CDR3 DNA reads TGCGCCAGCAGCTCGACCTTTGACAGGGAAAATGGCTACACCTTC.

The chain joins TRBV15 to TRBJ2-7, with TRBD1 identical over 10 bases. The junction had 5 bases not matched to a gene; V was cut back by 5 bases and J by 7 bases. The germline V gene has CDR1 LNHNV and CDR2 YYDKDF (reference sequence). The CDR3 covers 13 residues. CDR3: CATSRQGAREQYF. The CDR3 nucleotides read TGTGCCACCAGCCGACAGGGGGCTCGGGAGCAGTACTTC.

The genes are TRBV25-1 and TRBJ2-3; the match to TRBD2 covers 7 bases. The CDR3 is made up of 15 amino acids. Per the germline V gene, CDR1 is MGHDK and CDR2 is SYGVNS. Germline trimming cut 8 bases from V and 2 bases from J; bases unmatched to any gene: 10. The chain's CDR3 is CASGPRGDPTDTQYF. CDR3 nucleotide sequence: TGTGCCAGCGGACCCCGGGGGGACCCCACAGATACGCAGTATTTT.

The chain uses TRBV7-3 and TRBJ2-3; D possibly corresponds to TRBD2 (6 bases). The CDR3 contains 15 residues. The germline CDR1 and CDR2 sequences are SGHTA and FQGTGA. V dropped 2 bases and J dropped 1 base, with 10 bases sitting between them. The CDR3 DNA reads TGTGCCAGCAGCTTAGCTAGCGACGGCACAGATACGCAGTATTTT. Protein product: CASSLASDGTDTQYF.

The J gene is TRBJ2-5, the V gene TRBV7-3; a weak D match, TRBD1 (6 bases). The length of the CDR3 is 15 residues. CDR1 is SGHTA and CDR2 is FQGTGA in the germline V gene. Deletions cut 5 bases from V and 5 bases from J, with 18 bases between. Here the CDR3 reads CASSPGTGPGETQYF. The CDR3 coding sequence is TGTGCCAGCAGCCCGGGAACAGGGCCGGGGGAGACCCAGTACTTC.

The V and J genes are TRBV4-1 and TRBJ1-1, with a tentative D call TRBD1 (5 bases). The CDR3 extends over 14 amino acids. The germline V gene has CDR1 MGHRA and CDR2 YSYEKL. V lost 0 bases and J 1 base, leaving 6 bases between the germline ends. The DNA of the CDR3 is TGCGCCAGCAGCCAAGAAGGGGCGAACACTGAAGCTTTCTTT. Translating gives CASSQEGANTEAFF.

This chain uses TRBV5-1 with TRBJ2-3, with TRBD2 identical over 11 bases. The CDR3 spans 17 residues. V was pared by 4 bases and J by 6 bases, with 13 bases of the junction left unmatched. CDR1 and CDR2 (germline): SGHRS, YFSETQ. The CDR3: CASSQTFLAGGPDTQYF. The CDR3 DNA sequence: TGCGCCAGCAGCCAAACATTTCTAGCGGGGGGCCCCGATACGCAGTATTTT.

Details on this clone: The same CDR3 arises from other DNA sequences in this sample as well. The J gene is TRBJ2-7, the V gene TRBV20-1; tentative D call: TRBD2 (6 bases). Germline V gene sequence: CDR1 DFQATT, CDR2 SNEGSKA (reference sequence). The ends were cut back, 6 bases at V and 6 bases at J, with 12 bases in the middle. This CDR3 spans 11 amino acids. The DNA of the CDR3 is TGCAGTGCCGGGGGAGGTGGCGAGCAGTACTTC. This translates into CSAGGGGEQYF.

The V and J genes are TRBV5-6 and TRBJ1-5; 8 bases are shared with TRBD1. Per the germline V gene, CDR1 is SGHDT and CDR2 is YYEEEE. The junction had 3 bases not matched to a gene; V was cut back by 0 bases and J by 1 base. The CDR3 is 16 amino acids. CDR3: CASSLGQGASNQPQHF. Written as DNA, the CDR3 is TGTGCCAGCAGCTTGGGTCAGGGGGCGAGCAATCAGCCCCAGCATTTT.

The V and J genes are TRBV30 and TRBJ1-2, with 9 bases matching TRBD1. CDR1 GTSNPN and CDR2 SVGIG come from the germline V gene (reference sequence). V gave up 0 bases and J gave up 5 bases; unmatched junction bases: 4. CDR3 length equals 14 residues. The CDR3 protein is CAWSVQGAPYGYTF. The DNA of the CDR3 is TGTGCCTGGAGTGTACAGGGGGCTCCATATGGCTACACCTTC.

The J gene is TRBJ1-2, the V gene TRBV5-4; TRBD1 aligns across 8 bases. CDR3 length: 19 residues. The germline gives CDR1 SGHNT, CDR2 YYREEE (reference sequence). The V gene end was trimmed by 6 bases and the J gene end by 1 base; junction bases not matched to a gene: 20. The CDR3 is CASTLMGRQGWVGNYGYTF. CDR3 nucleotides: TGTGCCAGCACCCTCATGGGGCGACAGGGGTGGGTCGGTAACTATGGCTACACCTTC.

The chain is built from TRBV7-3 and TRBJ1-1, with TRBD1 identical over 7 bases. The CDR3 runs to 15 residues. Germline CDR1 SGHTA, CDR2 FQGTGA. With V trimmed by 0 bases and J by 1 base, 2 bases remained unmatched. The chain's CDR3 is CASSLTGGENTEAFF. The CDR3 DNA reads TGTGCCAGCAGCTTAACAGGGGGCGAGAACACTGAAGCTTTCTTT.

The rearrangement links TRBV7-2 to TRBJ2-3; tentatively, D is TRBD2 (5 bases). Germline CDR1 and CDR2: SGHTA and FQGNSA. V was trimmed by 4 bases and J by 9 bases, leaving 11 bases between them. There are 12 residues in the CDR3. CDR3 residues: CASSSQRETQYF. The CDR3 bases are TGTGCCAGCAGCTCCCAACGGGAAACGCAGTATTTT.

The chain uses TRBV27 and TRBJ2-1; TRBD1 is a possible D gene (5 bases). V dropped 6 bases and J dropped 8 bases, with 17 bases sitting between them. This CDR3 has 14 amino acids. CDR1 and CDR2 (germline): MNHEY, SMNVEV (reference sequence). Here the CDR3 DNA reads TGTGCCAGCAGCTGGTCCCAGGGTGCGTATGAGCAGTTCTTC. Protein product: CASSWSQGAYEQFF.